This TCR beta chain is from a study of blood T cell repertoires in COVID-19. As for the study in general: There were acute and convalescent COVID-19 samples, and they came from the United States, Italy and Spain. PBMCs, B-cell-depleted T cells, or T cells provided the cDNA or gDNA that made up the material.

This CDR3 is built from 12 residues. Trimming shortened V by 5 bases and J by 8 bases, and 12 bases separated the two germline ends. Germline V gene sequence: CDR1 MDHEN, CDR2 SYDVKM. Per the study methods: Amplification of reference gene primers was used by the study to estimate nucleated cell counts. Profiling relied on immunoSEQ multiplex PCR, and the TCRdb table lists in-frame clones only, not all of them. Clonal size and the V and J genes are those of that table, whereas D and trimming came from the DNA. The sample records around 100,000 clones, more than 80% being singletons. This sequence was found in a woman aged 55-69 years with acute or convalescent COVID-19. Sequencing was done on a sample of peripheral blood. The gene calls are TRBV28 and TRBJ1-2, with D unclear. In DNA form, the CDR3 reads TGTGCCAGCAGTAAATTCGAGTGGGGCTACACCTTC. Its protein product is CASSKFEWGYTF.